This TCR beta chain derives from a study of blood T cell repertoires in COVID-19. Assay used: immunoSEQ multiplex PCR; TCRdb lists only in-frame clones, some missing. The table records some 140,000 clones, 65% to 80% of them present only once. Per the germline V gene, CDR1 is SGHRS and CDR2 is YFSETQ. This CDR3 contains 16 residues. Trimming left V 2 bases short and J 2 bases short, with 15 bases between. Material: peripheral blood. V usage is TRBV5-1 and J usage is TRBJ2-3; D might be TRBD1 (6 bases). This sequence originates from an elderly man with acute or convalescent COVID-19. The CDR3 DNA reads TGCGCCAGCAGCTTAAACCCGGCAGGGGCCACAGATACGCAGTATTTT. Its protein product is CASSLNPAGATDTQYF. Supplemented by reference TRBV5-1 and TRBJ2-3, the full variable domain reads KAGVTQTPRYLIKTRGQQVTLSCSPISGHRSVSWYQQTPGQGLQFLFEYFSETQRNKGNFPGRFSGRQFSNSRSEMNVSTLELGDSALYLCASSLNPAGATDTQYFGPGTRLTVL.